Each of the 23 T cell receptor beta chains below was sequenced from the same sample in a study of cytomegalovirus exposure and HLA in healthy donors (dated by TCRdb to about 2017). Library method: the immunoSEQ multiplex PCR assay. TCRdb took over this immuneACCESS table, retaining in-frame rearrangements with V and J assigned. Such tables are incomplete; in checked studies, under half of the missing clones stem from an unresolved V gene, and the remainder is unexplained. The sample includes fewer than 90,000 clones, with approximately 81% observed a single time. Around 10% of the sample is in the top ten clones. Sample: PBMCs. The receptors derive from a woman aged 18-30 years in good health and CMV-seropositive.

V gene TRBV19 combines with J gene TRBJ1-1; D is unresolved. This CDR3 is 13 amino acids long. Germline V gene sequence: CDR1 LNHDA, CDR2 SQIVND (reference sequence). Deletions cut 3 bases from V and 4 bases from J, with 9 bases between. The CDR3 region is CASSMRASTEAFF. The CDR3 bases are TGTGCCAGTAGTATGAGGGCCAGCACTGAAGCTTTCTTT.

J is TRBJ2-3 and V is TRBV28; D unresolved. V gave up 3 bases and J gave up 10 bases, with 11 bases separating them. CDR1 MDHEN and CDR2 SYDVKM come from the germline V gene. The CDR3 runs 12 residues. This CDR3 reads CASSFMAAAQYF. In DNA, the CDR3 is TGTGCCAGCAGTTTCATGGCTGCTGCGCAGTATTTT.

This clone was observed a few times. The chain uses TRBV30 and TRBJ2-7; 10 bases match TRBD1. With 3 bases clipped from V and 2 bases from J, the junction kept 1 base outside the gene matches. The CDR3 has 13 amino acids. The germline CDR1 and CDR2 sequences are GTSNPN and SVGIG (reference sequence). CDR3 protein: CAWRGQGTYEQYF. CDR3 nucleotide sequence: TGTGCCTGGAGGGGACAGGGGACCTACGAGCAGTACTTC. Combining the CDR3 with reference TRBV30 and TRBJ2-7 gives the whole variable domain SQTIHQWPATLVQPVGSPLSLECTVEGTSNPNLYWYRQAAGRGLQLLFYSVGIGQISSEVPQNLSASRPQDRQFILSSKKLLLSDSGFYLCAWRGQGTYEQYFGPGTRLTVT.

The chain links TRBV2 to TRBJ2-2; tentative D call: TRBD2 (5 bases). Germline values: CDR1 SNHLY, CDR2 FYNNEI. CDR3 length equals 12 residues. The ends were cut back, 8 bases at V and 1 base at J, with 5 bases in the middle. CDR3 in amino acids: CASAGNTGELFF. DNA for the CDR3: TGTGCCAGCGCGGGGAACACCGGGGAGCTGTTTTTT.

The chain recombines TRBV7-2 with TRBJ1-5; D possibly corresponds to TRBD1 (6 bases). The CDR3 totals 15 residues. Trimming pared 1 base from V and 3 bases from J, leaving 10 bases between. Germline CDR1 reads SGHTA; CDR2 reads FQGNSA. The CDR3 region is CASSLVQGNNQPQHF. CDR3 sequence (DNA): TGTGCCAGCAGCTTAGTTCAGGGGAACAATCAGCCCCAGCATTTT.

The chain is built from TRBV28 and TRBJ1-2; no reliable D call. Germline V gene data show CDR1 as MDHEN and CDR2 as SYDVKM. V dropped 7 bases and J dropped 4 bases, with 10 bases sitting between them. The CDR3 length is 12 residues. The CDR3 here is CASKPESYGYTF. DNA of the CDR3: TGTGCCAGCAAACCAGAAAGCTATGGCTACACCTTC.

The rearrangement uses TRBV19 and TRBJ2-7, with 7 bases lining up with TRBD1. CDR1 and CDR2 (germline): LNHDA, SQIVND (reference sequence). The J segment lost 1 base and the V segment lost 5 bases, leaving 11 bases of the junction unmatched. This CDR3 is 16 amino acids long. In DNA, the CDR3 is TGTGCCAGTAGTCCTGCCCGGGACAGAGAGTCCTACGAGCAGTACTTC. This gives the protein CASSPARDRESYEQYF.

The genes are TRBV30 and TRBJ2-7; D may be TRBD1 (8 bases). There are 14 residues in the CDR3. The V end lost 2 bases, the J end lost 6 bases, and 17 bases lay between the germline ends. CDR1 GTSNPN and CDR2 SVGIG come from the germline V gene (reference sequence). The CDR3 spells CAWSTQGGLAEQYF. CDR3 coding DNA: TGTGCCTGGAGTACACAGGGGGGGCTGGCCGAGCAGTACTTC.

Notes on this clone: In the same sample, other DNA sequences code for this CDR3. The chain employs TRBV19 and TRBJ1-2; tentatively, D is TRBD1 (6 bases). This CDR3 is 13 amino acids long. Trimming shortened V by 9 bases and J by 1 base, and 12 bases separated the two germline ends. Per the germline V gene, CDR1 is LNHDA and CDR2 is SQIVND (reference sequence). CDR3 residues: CASGGQGNYGYTF. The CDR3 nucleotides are TGTGCCAGCGGGGGGCAGGGTAACTATGGCTACACCTTC.

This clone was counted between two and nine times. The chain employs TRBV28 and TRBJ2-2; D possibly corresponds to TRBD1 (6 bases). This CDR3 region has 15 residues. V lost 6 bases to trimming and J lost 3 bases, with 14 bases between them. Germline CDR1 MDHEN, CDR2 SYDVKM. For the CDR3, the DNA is TGTGCCAGCAGCCGGGGACAACAACACACCGGGGAGCTGTTTTTT. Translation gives CASSRGQQHTGELFF.

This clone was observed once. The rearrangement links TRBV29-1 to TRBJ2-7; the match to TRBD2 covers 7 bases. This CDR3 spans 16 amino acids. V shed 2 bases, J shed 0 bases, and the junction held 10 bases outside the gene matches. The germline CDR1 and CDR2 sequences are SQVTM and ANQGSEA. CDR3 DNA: TGCAGCGTTGAAACCGGAAGCGGGGTGAGCTCCTACGAGCAGTACTTC. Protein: CSVETGSGVSSYEQYF.

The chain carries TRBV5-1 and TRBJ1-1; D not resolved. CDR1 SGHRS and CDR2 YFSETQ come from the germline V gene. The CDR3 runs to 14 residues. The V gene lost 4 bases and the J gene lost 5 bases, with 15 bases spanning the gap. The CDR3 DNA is TGCGCCAGCAGCGAGCAAAGAGGTGAGACTGAAGCTTTCTTT. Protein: CASSEQRGETEAFF.

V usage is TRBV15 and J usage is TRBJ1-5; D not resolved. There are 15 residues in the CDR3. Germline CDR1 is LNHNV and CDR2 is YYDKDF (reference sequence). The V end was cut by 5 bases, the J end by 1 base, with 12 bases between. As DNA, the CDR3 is TGTGCCACCAGCTCGGAGGGAAACAGCAATCAGCCCCAGCATTTT. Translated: CATSSEGNSNQPQHF.

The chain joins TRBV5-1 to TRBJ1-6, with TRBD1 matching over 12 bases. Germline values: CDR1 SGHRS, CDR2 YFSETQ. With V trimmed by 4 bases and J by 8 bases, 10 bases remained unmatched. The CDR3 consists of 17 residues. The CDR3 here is CASSTVSGTGGDSPLHF. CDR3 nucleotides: TGCGCCAGCAGCACAGTATCCGGGACAGGGGGCGATTCACCCCTCCACTTT.

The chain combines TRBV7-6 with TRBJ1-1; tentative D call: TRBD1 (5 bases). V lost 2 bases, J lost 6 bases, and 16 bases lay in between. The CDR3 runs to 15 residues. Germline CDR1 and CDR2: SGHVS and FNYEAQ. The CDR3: CASSLFPGGGPEAFF. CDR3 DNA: TGTGCCAGCAGCTTATTTCCGGGGGGAGGACCTGAAGCTTTCTTT.

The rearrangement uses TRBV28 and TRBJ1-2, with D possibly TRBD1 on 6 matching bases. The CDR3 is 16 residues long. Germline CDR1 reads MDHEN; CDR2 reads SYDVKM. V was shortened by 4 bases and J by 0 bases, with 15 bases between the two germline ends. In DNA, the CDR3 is TGTGCCAGCAGTTCACTTGGACAGCCTCCTAACTATGGCTACACCTTC. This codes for CASSSLGQPPNYGYTF.

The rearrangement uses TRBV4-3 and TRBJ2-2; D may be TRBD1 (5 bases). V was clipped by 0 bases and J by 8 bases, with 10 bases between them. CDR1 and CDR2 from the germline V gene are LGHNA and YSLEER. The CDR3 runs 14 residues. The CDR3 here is CASSQEQPGGELFF. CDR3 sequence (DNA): TGCGCCAGCAGCCAAGAACAACCAGGGGGGGAGCTGTTTTTT.

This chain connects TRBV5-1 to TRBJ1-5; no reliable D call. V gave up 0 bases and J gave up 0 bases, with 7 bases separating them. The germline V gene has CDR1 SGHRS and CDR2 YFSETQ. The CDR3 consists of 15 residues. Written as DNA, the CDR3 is TGCGCCAGCAGCTTGGCCCCGGGTAGCAATCAGCCCCAGCATTTT. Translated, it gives CASSLAPGSNQPQHF.

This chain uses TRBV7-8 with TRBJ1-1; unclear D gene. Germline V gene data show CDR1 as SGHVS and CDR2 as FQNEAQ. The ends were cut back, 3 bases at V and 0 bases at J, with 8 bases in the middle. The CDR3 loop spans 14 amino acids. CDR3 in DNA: TGTGCCAGCAGCTTCCAACGGGTGAACACTGAAGCTTTCTTT. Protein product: CASSFQRVNTEAFF.

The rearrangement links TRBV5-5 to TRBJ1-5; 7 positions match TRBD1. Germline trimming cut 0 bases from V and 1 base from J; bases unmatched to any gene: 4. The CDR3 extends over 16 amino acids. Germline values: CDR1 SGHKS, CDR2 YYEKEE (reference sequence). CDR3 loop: CASSLEPQGSNQPQHF. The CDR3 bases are TGTGCCAGCAGCTTGGAGCCACAGGGGAGCAATCAGCCCCAGCATTTT.

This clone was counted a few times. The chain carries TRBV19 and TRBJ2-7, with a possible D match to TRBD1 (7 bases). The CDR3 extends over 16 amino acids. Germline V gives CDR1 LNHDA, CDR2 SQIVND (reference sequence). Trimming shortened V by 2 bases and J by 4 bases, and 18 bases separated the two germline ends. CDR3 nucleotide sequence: TGTGCCAGTAGTATAAGGGCCCAGGGGGAGGCTTACGAGCAGTACTTC. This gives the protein CASSIRAQGEAYEQYF.

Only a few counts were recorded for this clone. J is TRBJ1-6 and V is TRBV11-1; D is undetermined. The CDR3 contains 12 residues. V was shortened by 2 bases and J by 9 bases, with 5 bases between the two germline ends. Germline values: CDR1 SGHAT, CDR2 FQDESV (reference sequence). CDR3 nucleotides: TGTGCCAGCAGCTTAAAAGCTTCACCCCTCCACTTT. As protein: CASSLKASPLHF.

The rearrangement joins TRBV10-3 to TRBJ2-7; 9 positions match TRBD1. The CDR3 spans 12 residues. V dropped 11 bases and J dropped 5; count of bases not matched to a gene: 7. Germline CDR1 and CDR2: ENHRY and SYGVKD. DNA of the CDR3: TGTGCCGCACAGGGGGCCGGGGACGAGCAGTACTTC. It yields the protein CAAQGAGDEQYF.